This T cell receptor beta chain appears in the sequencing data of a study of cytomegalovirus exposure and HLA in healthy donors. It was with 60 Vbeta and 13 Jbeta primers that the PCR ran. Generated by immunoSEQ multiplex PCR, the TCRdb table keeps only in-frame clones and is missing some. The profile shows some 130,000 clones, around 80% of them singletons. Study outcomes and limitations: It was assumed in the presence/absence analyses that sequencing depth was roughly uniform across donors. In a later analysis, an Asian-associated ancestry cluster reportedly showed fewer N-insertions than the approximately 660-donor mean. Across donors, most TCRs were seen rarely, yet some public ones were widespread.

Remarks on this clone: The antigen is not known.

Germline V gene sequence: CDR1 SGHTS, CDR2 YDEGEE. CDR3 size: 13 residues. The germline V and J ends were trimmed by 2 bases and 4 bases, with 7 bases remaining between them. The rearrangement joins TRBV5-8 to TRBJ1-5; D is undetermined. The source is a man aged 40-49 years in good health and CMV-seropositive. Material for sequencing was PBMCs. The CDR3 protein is CASSFRSNQPQHF. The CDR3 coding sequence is TGTGCCAGCAGCTTTCGGAGTAATCAGCCCCAGCATTTT. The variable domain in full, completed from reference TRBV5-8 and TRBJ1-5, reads EAGVTQSPTHLIKTRGQQATLRCSPISGHTSVYWYQQALGLGLQFLLWYDEGEERNRGNFPPRFSGRQFPNYSSELNVNALELEDSALYLCASSFRSNQPQHFGDGTRLSIL.